This T cell receptor (beta chain) was captured by sequencing in a study of blood T cell repertoires in COVID-19 (dated by TCRdb to between 2020 and 2021). For the study in its entirety: Samples from collaborators originated in the United States, Italy and Spain and spanned both the acute and convalescent phases of COVID-19. The prospective study material was composed of cDNA or gDNA derived from T cells, B-cell-depleted T cells, or PBMCs. Deeply sampled blood TCRbeta repertoires from subjects exposed to, actively infected with, or recovered from COVID-19 were included in the dataset. The repertoires were released in a freely available public database intended as a resource for research on the immune response to SARS-CoV-2. Samples came from the ongoing ImmuneRACE study (first 160 participants) plus 1,254 subjects from 6 global collaborators. Sample metadata almost always included a de-identified subject ID, COVID-19 status, age in years and sex. HLA class I and class II types, where available, came from metadata supplied by the sample provider rather than from assay-based typing.

In Seattle, one collaborating source enrolled patients while the infection was active and tracked those patients longitudinally over the course of disease. Collaborating institutions collected whole blood in K2EDTA tubes following their own protocols. For TCRbeta analysis, collaborators shipped samples as frozen whole blood, isolated PBMCs, or DNA extracted from either of those sample types. The immunoSEQ Assay, a bias-controlled multiplex PCR, was used to amplify TCRbeta CDR3 regions from genomic DNA. From the authors' description of their analysis: Within the assay, amplification of reference gene primers was used to estimate how many nucleated cells each sample contained. To quantify the absolute abundance of each unique TCRbeta CDR3 rearrangement, sequence reads were collapsed and filtered. For each sample, productive Simpson clonality was calculated as the square root of Simpson's diversity index over productive rearrangements. TCRdb stores this immuneACCESS table with in-frame sequences only. Part of the clones is absent; in the studies checked, under half of the shortfall reflects unresolved V genes, and no reason is known for the rest. V and J calls and clone size are given by that table; D and trimming were obtained from the DNA. The sample records approximately 210,000 clones, roughly 94% of which are singletons. The ten largest clones add up to roughly 0.76% of the sample.

General findings and caveats noted by the study authors: How much clinical and demographic metadata was included differed by source and by participant, and the metadata was provided uncurated.

A word on this clone: Its antigen target is currently unknown. One base away there is no much larger clone; base qualities are not given.

This clonotype was sampled from a man under 40 with COVID-19, enrolled during active disease. The specimen sequenced was peripheral blood.

The CDR3 region reads CASSGRDRFSSPLHF. The DNA sequence is given as TGTGCCAGCAGCGGGCGGGACAGGTTTTCTTCACCCCTCCACTTT. This chain is built from TRBV7-2 and TRBJ1-6; the junction holds 8 bases that match TRBD1. Via the germline V gene, CDR1 is SGHTA and CDR2 FQGNSA. V has 5 bases trimmed and J has 9 bases trimmed; junction bases matching no gene number 9. Including the terminal cysteine and phenylalanine, the CDR3 comprises 15 residues. The kept DNA is CDR3 alone, 45 bases in frame from the first base.